A selection of T cell receptor beta chains follows, all from one sample in a study of identical twins. MiXCR, run by TCRdb on the 5' RACE reads, gives a single entry per CDR3 protein. The data contain around 250,000 distinct CDR3 sequences, around 8.8% of them singletons. These data also featured in a second study, about yellow fever vaccine responses in identical twins.

Sequences were obtained from CD8+ T cells sorted from blood. The receptors derive from a young woman in good health. The CDR3 runs from the conserved cysteine through the conserved F or W. Fields, in order: CDR3 DNA, CDR3 protein, D gene, clone size, J gene, V gene. D genes are given only for firm matches. A clone size is listed for some rows: how often the clone was seen (once, few, many), or a class if it is expanded.

DNA: TGTGCCAGTAGTAATTGGCGGCCCCAAGGTGTGGAGCTGTTTTTT
CDR3: CASSNWRPQGVELFF
D: .
size: .
J: TRBJ2-2
V: TRBV19

DNA: TGTGCCAGCTCACCACCGGGGGATGCGGGAGGGCCCGGAGATGAGCAGTTCTTC
CDR3: CASSPPGDAGGPGDEQFF
D: TRBD2
size: .
J: TRBJ2-1
V: TRBV18

DNA: TGTGCCAGCAGTATGTCCCCCACGACTAGAACAGATACGCAGTATTTT
CDR3: CASSMSPTTRTDTQYF
D: .
size: few
J: TRBJ2-3
V: TRBV27

DNA: TGTGCCAGCAATACCGGGACAGGGGATTGGACTGAAGCTTTCTTT
CDR3: CASNTGTGDWTEAFF
D: .
size: .
J: TRBJ1-1
V: TRBV21-1

DNA: TGCGCCAGCAGCCAGACAGGGGGTACGGGCCGGAATGAGCAGTTCTTC
CDR3: CASSQTGGTGRNEQFF
D: TRBD1
size: .
J: TRBJ2-1
V: TRBV4-1

DNA: TGTGCCAGCAGCCCCCGACAGTCCCAGGGAGGTTCCTACGAGCAGTACTTC
CDR3: CASSPRQSQGGSYEQYF
D: .
size: .
J: TRBJ2-7
V: TRBV4-2

DNA: TGTGCCAGCAGTTTATTCGAGCGGGAGAGTTCCTACGAGCAGTACTTC
CDR3: CASSLFERESSYEQYF
D: TRBD2
size: few
J: TRBJ2-7
V: TRBV12-3/TRBV12-4

DNA: TGTGCCAGCAGCATCAGACAGGGGATTGGTTCGGGGGATGAAAAACTGTTTTTT
CDR3: CASSIRQGIGSGDEKLFF
D: TRBD1
size: few
J: TRBJ1-4
V: TRBV11-2

DNA: TGTGCCAGCAGTTACTCGGCCCTAGGTGATGAGCAGTTCTTC
CDR3: CASSYSALGDEQFF
D: .
size: few
J: TRBJ2-1
V: TRBV6-5

DNA: TGTGCCAGCAGCTCACCGGTGGGGAACTACGAGCAGTACTTC
CDR3: CASSSPVGNYEQYF
D: .
size: few
J: TRBJ2-7
V: TRBV7-9

DNA: TGTGCCAGCAGTACCGACCCGGAGGGAGCCAACACAGATACGCAGTATTTT
CDR3: CASSTDPEGANTDTQYF
D: .
size: .
J: TRBJ2-3
V: TRBV2

DNA: TGTGCCAGCAGCTTAGGTCGGGGGGGCGTCAGCTCCTACAATGAGCAGTTCTTC
CDR3: CASSLGRGGVSSYNEQFF
D: TRBD2
size: few
J: TRBJ2-1
V: TRBV11-2

DNA: TGCAGCGTTGCTTCTATCACAGATACGCAGTATTTT
CDR3: CSVASITDTQYF
D: .
size: few
J: TRBJ2-3
V: TRBV29-1

DNA: TGTGCCAGCGGGGAAGGACTAGCGGACCACTTC
CDR3: CASGEGLADHF
D: TRBD2
size: few
J: TRBJ2-5
V: TRBV25-1

DNA: TGTGCCAGCAGCTTATGGGGATACAATGAGCAGTTCTTC
CDR3: CASSLWGYNEQFF
D: .
size: many
J: TRBJ2-1
V: TRBV5-6

DNA: TGTGCCAGCAGTTTGTCGGGGCTTAGTGAGCAGTTCTTC
CDR3: CASSLSGLSEQFF
D: .
size: many
J: TRBJ2-1
V: TRBV27

DNA: TGCAGTGCTCAGGACAGGGGGCAGAAAAACATTCAGTACTTC
CDR3: CSAQDRGQKNIQYF
D: TRBD1
size: .
J: TRBJ2-4
V: TRBV20-1

DNA: TGTGCCAGCAGTGATCGGGACAGGTCAACGAGGGAGCAGTACTTC
CDR3: CASSDRDRSTREQYF
D: TRBD1
size: .
J: TRBJ2-7
V: TRBV25-1

DNA: TGTGCCAGCAGTCTGGGAGAGGACAATGAGCAGTTCTTC
CDR3: CASSLGEDNEQFF
D: .
size: .
J: TRBJ2-1
V: TRBV6-2/TRBV6-3

DNA: TGTGCCAGCAGCTTAGGACAGGGTACGTCCTACGAGCAGTACTTC
CDR3: CASSLGQGTSYEQYF
D: TRBD1
size: many
J: TRBJ2-7
V: TRBV7-9

DNA: TGCAGTGCTAGAGATCTTAATGGCTACACCTTC
CDR3: CSARDLNGYTF
D: .
size: .
J: TRBJ1-2
V: TRBV20-1

DNA: TGTGCCAGTAGTTCAAGGACTAGCGGAGACCCCTCCTACGAGCAGTACTTC
CDR3: CASSSRTSGDPSYEQYF
D: TRBD2
size: few
J: TRBJ2-7
V: TRBV27

DNA: TGTGCCAGCAGCCAAGATCTTACAGACCCCTACGAGCAGTACTTC
CDR3: CASSQDLTDPYEQYF
D: .
size: .
J: TRBJ2-7
V: TRBV14

DNA: TGTGCCACCAGCGGAAGGGGACTAGCGGGAGTTGATACCCAGTACTTC
CDR3: CATSGRGLAGVDTQYF
D: TRBD2
size: many
J: TRBJ2-5
V: TRBV24-1

DNA: TGCGCCAGCAGCTGGACTAGCCTCAATGAGCAGTTCTTC
CDR3: CASSWTSLNEQFF
D: TRBD2
size: few
J: TRBJ2-1
V: TRBV5-1

DNA: TGCGCCAGCAGCTTGGCGCAGAATTACGAGCAGTACTTC
CDR3: CASSLAQNYEQYF
D: .
size: many
J: TRBJ2-7
V: TRBV5-1

DNA: TGTGCCAGCAGTCCTGGCCTAGAGTACAATGAGCAGTTCTTC
CDR3: CASSPGLEYNEQFF
D: .
size: few
J: TRBJ2-1
V: TRBV6-2/TRBV6-3

DNA: TGTGCCAGCAGCCCCCGCAGGGCAACTGAAGCTTTCTTT
CDR3: CASSPRRATEAFF
D: .
size: many
J: TRBJ1-1
V: TRBV7-9

DNA: TGTGCCAGCTCTCGAGGAGGCGCCGGAGATACGCAGTATTTT
CDR3: CASSRGGAGDTQYF
D: .
size: many
J: TRBJ2-3
V: TRBV5-6

DNA: TGTGCCAGCAGTGAGCCCTCCTACGAGCAGTACTTC
CDR3: CASSEPSYEQYF
D: .
size: many
J: TRBJ2-7
V: TRBV25-1

DNA: TGTGCCAGCAGTTTTTTAGCGGGGGGGCCTCCAGGTACGCAGTATTTT
CDR3: CASSFLAGGPPGTQYF
D: TRBD2
size: few
J: TRBJ2-3
V: TRBV12-3/TRBV12-4

DNA: TGTGCCAGCAGCGCCGACAGGGGGCAAGGAGGGGAGCAGTACTTC
CDR3: CASSADRGQGGEQYF
D: TRBD1
size: few
J: TRBJ2-7
V: TRBV5-4

DNA: TGTGCCAGCAGTTTATCCCCTAGCGGGGTTGACAATGAGCAGTTCTTC
CDR3: CASSLSPSGVDNEQFF
D: TRBD2
size: many
J: TRBJ2-1
V: TRBV27

DNA: TGTGCCAGCAGCCTCGGACAGGATAACAATGAGCAGTTCTTC
CDR3: CASSLGQDNNEQFF
D: TRBD1
size: few
J: TRBJ2-1
V: TRBV7-9

DNA: TGTGCCAGCAGCTTAAACCGGGACCGGCTTGATGAAGCTTTCTTT
CDR3: CASSLNRDRLDEAFF
D: .
size: once
J: TRBJ1-1
V: TRBV7-6

DNA: TGTGCCAGCAGCCGACGGAGCGACTATGGCTACACCTTC
CDR3: CASSRRSDYGYTF
D: .
size: many
J: TRBJ1-2
V: TRBV16

DNA: TGCGCCAGCAGTGAGTCCCTCACAGATACGCAGTATTTT
CDR3: CASSESLTDTQYF
D: .
size: few
J: TRBJ2-3
V: TRBV10-1

DNA: TGTGCCAGCAAGGGCTGGGGCGCCGAGGAGACCCAGTACTTC
CDR3: CASKGWGAEETQYF
D: .
size: few
J: TRBJ2-5
V: TRBV12-3/TRBV12-4

DNA: TGCAGTGCCCCGGACAGACTTAACTACGAGCAGTACTTC
CDR3: CSAPDRLNYEQYF
D: .
size: .
J: TRBJ2-7
V: TRBV20-1

DNA: TGCAGCGCAGCACAGGGTTACCCCTACGAGCAGTACTTC
CDR3: CSAAQGYPYEQYF
D: .
size: many
J: TRBJ2-7
V: TRBV29-1

DNA: TGCGCCAGCAGCACAGCGGGGGGGCCTAGGGAGCAGTACTTC
CDR3: CASSTAGGPREQYF
D: TRBD2
size: few
J: TRBJ2-7
V: TRBV5-1

DNA: TGTGCCAGCAGCCCGAGCGAGGGGGCCTACGAGCAGTACTTC
CDR3: CASSPSEGAYEQYF
D: .
size: many
J: TRBJ2-7
V: TRBV7-8

DNA: TGTGCCAGCAGCCAGTTCCCAGGGGGCGCAGGGTATGGCTACACCTTC
CDR3: CASSQFPGGAGYGYTF
D: TRBD1
size: few
J: TRBJ1-2
V: TRBV3-1

DNA: TGCAGCGTTCAGGGGCTAAAAACCGAGGAGACCCAGTACTTC
CDR3: CSVQGLKTEETQYF
D: .
size: many
J: TRBJ2-5
V: TRBV29-1

DNA: TGTGCCAGCACCGAAATTCTACCAGCAGCTTTCTTT
CDR3: CASTEILPAAFF
D: .
size: .
J: TRBJ1-1
V: TRBV6-1

DNA: TGTGCCAGCAGCCCCGATATCTATGGCTACACCTTC
CDR3: CASSPDIYGYTF
D: .
size: .
J: TRBJ1-2
V: TRBV7-9

DNA: TGTGCCATCAGAAGCGGACTGGGGCATGAGCAGTTCTTC
CDR3: CAIRSGLGHEQFF
D: .
size: .
J: TRBJ2-1
V: TRBV7-6

DNA: TGTGCCACCAGTGAGGAGTTTGGACTTCACTCCGGGGAGCTGTTTTTT
CDR3: CATSEEFGLHSGELFF
D: .
size: many
J: TRBJ2-2
V: TRBV24-1

DNA: TGCGCCAGCAGCGGATCAACTAGCGGGAGATCAGATACGCAGTATTTT
CDR3: CASSGSTSGRSDTQYF
D: TRBD2
size: .
J: TRBJ2-3
V: TRBV4-1

DNA: TGTGCCAGCAGTACAGGAGTGGGGGGGCCGGTAGATCCGCAGTATTTT
CDR3: CASSTGVGGPVDPQYF
D: .
size: many
J: TRBJ2-3
V: TRBV27

DNA: TGTGCCAGCAGCCTTAGCGGGGGGGCCGCAGATACGCAGTATTTT
CDR3: CASSLSGGAADTQYF
D: TRBD2
size: many
J: TRBJ2-3
V: TRBV7-3

DNA: TGTGCCAGCAGTGAAGGGTCCTACAATGAGCAGTTCTTC
CDR3: CASSEGSYNEQFF
D: .
size: many
J: TRBJ2-1
V: TRBV6-1

DNA: TGTGCCAGCAGCTTCACACACAGGGTTCTGGACTATGGCTACACCTTC
CDR3: CASSFTHRVLDYGYTF
D: .
size: .
J: TRBJ1-2
V: TRBV5-6

DNA: TGTGCCAGCAGTTTCCGGGCCGTTGGAAACACCATATATTTT
CDR3: CASSFRAVGNTIYF
D: .
size: few
J: TRBJ1-3
V: TRBV28

DNA: TGCAGTGCTAGAACCCTGGACATCGAATACGAGCAGTACTTC
CDR3: CSARTLDIEYEQYF
D: .
size: many
J: TRBJ2-7
V: TRBV20-1